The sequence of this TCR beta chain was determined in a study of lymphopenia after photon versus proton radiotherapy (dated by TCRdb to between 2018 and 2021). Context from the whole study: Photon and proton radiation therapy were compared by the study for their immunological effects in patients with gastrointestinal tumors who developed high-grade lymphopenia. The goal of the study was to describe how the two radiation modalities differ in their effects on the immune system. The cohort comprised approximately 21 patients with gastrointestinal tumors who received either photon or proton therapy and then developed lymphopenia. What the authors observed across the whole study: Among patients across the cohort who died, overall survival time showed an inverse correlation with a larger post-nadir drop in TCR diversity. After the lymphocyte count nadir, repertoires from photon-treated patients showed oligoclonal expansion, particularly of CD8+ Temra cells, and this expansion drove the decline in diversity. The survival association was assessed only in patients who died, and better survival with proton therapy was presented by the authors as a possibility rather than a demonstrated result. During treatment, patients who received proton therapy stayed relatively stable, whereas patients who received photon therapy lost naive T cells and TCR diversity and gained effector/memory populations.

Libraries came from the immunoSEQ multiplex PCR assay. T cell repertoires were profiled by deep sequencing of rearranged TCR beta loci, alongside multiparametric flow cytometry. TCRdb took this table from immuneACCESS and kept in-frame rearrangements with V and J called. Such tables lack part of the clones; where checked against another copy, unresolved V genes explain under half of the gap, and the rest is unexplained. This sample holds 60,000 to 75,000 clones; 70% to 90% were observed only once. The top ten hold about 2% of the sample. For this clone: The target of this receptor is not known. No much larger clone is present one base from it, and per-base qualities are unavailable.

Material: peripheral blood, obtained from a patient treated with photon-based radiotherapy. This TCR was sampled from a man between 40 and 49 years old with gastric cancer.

The DNA sequence reads TGTGCCAGCAGTGAAGGGCAGTTGAGCAATCAGCCCCAGCATTTT. It translates as CASSEGQLSNQPQHF. The chain uses TRBV2 and TRBJ1-5, with an unclear D gene assignment. The junction carries 8 bases between V and J, which are trimmed by 1 base and 1 base respectively. The CDR3 starts with the cysteine, ends with the phenylalanine, and has 15 residues. Only the CDR3 DNA is retained, 45 bases long and in frame from the first base. The germline V gene yields SNHLY for CDR1 and FYNNEI for CDR2. Reference TRBV2 and TRBJ1-5 proteins supply the regions before and after the CDR3; the full variable domain is: EPEVTQTPSHQVTQMGQEVILRCVPISNHLYFYWYRQILGQKVEFLVSFYNNEISEKSEIFDDQFSVERPDGSNFTLKIRSTKLEDSAMYFCASSEGQLSNQPQHFGDGTRLSIL.